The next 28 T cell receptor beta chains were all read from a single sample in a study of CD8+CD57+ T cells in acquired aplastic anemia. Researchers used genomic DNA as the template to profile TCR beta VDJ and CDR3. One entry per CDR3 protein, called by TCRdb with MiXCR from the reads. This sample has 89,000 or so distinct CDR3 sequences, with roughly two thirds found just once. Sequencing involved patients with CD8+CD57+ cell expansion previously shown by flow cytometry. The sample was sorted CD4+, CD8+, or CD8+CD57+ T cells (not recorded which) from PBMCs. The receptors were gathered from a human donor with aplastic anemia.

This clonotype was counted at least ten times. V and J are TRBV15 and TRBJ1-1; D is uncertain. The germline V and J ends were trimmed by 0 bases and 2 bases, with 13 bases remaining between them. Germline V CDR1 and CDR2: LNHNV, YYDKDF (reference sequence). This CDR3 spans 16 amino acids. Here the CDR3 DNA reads TGTGCCACCAGCAGAGATCTTGCAGCTAAAAACACTGAAGCTTTCTTT. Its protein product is CATSRDLAAKNTEAFF.

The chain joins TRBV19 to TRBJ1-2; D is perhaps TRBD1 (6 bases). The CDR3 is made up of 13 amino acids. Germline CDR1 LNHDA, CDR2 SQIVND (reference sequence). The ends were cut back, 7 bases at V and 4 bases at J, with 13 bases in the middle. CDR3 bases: TGTGCCAGTACCCGGACAGTGGGCTATGGCTACACCTTC. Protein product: CASTRTVGYGYTF.

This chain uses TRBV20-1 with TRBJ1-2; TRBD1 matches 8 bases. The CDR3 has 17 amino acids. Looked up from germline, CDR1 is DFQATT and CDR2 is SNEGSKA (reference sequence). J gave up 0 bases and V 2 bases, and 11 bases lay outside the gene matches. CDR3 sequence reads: CSARPLTDRGSNYGYTF. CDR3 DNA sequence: TGCAGTGCTAGACCCTTGACCGACAGGGGATCTAACTATGGCTACACCTTC.

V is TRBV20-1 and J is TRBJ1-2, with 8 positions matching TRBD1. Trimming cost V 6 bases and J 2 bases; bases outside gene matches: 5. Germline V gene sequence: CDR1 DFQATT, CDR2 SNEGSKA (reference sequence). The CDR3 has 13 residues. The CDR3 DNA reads TGCAGTGCGTCGGACAGGGTGAACTATGGCTACACCTTC. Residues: CSASDRVNYGYTF.

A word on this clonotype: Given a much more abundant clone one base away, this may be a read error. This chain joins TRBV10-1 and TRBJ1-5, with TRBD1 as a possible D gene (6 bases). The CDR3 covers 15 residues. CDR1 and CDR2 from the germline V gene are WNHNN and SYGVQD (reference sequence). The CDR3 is CASRRDTYSNQPRHF. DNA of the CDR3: TGCGCCAGTCGGCGGGACACCTATAGCAATCAGCCCCGGCATTTT.

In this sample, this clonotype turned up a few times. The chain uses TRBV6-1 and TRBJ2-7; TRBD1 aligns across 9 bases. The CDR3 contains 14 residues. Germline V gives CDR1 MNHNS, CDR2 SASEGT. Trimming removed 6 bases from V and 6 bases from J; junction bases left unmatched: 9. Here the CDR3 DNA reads TGTGCCAGCAGGCGACAGGGGGTGAAAGGCGAGCAGTACTTC. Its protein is CASRRQGVKGEQYF.

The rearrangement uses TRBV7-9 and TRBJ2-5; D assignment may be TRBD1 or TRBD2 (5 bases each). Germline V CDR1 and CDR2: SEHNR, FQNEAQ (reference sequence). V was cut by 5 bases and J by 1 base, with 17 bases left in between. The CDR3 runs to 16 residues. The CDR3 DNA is TGTGCCAGCAGCCCCAGCGAGAGGGGAATCCAAGAGACCCAGTACTTC. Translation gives CASSPSERGIQETQYF.

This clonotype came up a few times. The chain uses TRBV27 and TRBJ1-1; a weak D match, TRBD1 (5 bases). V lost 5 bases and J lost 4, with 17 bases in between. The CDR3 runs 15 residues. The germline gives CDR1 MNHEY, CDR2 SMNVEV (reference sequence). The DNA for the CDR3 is TGTGCCAGCAGTCCCGGGTTGTTCGGGGGCACTGAAGCTTTCTTT. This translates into CASSPGLFGGTEAFF.

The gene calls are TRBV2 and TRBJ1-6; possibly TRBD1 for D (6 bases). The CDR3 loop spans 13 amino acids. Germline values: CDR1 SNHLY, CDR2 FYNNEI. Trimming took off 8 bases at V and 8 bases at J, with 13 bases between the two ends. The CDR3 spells CASLEGGDSPLHF. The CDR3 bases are TGTGCCAGCCTTGAGGGGGGCGATTCACCCCTCCACTTT.

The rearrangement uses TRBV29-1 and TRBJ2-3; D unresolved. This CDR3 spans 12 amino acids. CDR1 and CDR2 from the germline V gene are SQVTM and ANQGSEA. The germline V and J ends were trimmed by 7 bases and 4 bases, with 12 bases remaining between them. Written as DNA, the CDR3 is TGCAGCGCCGCACACAGACCAGATACGCAGTATTTT. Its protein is CSAAHRPDTQYF.

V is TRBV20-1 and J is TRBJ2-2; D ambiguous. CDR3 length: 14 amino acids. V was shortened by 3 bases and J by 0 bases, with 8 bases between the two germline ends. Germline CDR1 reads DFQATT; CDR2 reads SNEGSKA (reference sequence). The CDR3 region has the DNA TGCAGTGCTAGGAGGTTCGCGAACACCGGGGAGCTGTTTTTT. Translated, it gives CSARRFANTGELFF.

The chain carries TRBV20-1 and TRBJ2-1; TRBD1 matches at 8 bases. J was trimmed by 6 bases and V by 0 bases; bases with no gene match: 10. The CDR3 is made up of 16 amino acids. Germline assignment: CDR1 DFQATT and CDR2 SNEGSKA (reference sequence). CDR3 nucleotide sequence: TGCAGTGCTAGAGAATCCCCAGGGGGCTTCGCCAATGAGCAGTTCTTC. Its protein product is CSARESPGGFANEQFF.

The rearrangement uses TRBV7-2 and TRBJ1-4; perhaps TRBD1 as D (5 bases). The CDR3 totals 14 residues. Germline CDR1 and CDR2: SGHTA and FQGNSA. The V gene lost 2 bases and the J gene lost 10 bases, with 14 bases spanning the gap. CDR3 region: CASSLRVYQGKLFF. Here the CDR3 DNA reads TGTGCCAGCAGCTTAAGGGTCTATCAGGGAAAACTGTTTTTT.

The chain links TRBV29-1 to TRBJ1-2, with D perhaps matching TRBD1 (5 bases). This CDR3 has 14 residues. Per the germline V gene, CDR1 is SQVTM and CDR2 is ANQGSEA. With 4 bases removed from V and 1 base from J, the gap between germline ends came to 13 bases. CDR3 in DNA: TGCAGCGTTGCAAGGGACGGAAGTAACTATGGCTACACCTTC. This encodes CSVARDGSNYGYTF.

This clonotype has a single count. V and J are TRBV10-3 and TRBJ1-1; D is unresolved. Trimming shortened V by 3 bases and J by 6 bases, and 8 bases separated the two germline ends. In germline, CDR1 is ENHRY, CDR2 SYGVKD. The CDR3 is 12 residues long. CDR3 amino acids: CAISDRIPEAFF. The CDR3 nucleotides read TGTGCCATCAGTGACCGTATCCCTGAAGCTTTCTTT.

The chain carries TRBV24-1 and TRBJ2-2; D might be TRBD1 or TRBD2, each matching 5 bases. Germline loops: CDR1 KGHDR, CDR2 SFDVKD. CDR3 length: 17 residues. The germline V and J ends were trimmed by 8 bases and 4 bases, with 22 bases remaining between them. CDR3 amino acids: CATNNPPAAGGTGELFF. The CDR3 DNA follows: TGTGCCACCAATAATCCGCCGGCGGCTGGGGGCACCGGGGAGCTGTTTTTT.

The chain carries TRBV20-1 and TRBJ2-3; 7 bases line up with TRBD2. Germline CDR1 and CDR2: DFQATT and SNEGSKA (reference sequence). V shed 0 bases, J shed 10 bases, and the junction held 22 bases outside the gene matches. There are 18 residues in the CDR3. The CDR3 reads CSARDVASGPVYEVAQYF. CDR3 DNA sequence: TGCAGTGCTAGAGATGTGGCTAGCGGTCCCGTCTATGAAGTTGCGCAGTATTTT.

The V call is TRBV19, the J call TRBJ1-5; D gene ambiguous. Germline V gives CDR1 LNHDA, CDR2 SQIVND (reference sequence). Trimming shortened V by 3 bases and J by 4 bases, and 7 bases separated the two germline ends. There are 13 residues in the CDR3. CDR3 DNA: TGTGCCAGTAGTATCTGGGGTAATCAGCCCCAGCATTTT. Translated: CASSIWGNQPQHF. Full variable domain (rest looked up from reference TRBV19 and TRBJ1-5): DGGITQSPKYLFRKEGQNVTLSCEQNLNHDAMYWYRQDPGQGLRLIYYSQIVNDFQKGDIAEGYSVSREKKESFPLTVTSAQKNPTAFYLCASSIWGNQPQHFGDGTRLSIL.

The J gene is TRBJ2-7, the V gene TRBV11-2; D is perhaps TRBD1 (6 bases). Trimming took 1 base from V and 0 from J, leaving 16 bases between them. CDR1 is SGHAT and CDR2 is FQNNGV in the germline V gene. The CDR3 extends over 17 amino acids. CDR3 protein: CASSLGLGQLASYEQYF. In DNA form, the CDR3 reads TGTGCCAGCAGCTTAGGTCTCGGACAGCTTGCCTCCTACGAGCAGTACTTC.

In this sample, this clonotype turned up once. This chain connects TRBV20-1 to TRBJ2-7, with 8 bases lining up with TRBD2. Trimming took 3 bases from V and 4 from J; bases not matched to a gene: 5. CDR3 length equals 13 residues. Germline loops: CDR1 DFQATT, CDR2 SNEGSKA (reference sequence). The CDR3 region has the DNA TGCAGTGCTAGGGGACTAGATAAGTACGAGCAGTACTTC. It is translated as CSARGLDKYEQYF.

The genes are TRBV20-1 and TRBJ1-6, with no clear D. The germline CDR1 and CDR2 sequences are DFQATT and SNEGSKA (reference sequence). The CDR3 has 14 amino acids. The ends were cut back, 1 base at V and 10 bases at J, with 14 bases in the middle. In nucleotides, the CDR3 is TGCAGTGCTAGAGTGGCGGTAGGGCCATCACCCCTCCACTTT. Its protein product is CSARVAVGPSPLHF.

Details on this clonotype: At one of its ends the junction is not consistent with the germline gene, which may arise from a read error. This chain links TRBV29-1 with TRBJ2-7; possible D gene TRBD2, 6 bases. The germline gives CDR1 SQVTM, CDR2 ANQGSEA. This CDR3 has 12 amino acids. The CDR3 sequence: CRVDGTDYEQYF. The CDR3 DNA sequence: TGCAGAGTTGACGGGACTGATTACGAGCAGTACTTC.

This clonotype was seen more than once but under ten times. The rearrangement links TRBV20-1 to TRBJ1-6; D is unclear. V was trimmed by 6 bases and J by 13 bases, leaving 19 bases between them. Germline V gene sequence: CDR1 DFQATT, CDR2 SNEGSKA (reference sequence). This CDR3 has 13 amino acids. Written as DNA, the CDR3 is TGCAGTGCGGTAAGGACGTTGTCGGAGCCCCTCCACTTT. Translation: CSAVRTLSEPLHF.

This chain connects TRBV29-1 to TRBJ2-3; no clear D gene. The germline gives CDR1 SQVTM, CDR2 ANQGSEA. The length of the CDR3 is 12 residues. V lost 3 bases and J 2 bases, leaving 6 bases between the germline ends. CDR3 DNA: TGCAGCGTTGAGTTATACACAGATACGCAGTATTTT. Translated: CSVELYTDTQYF.

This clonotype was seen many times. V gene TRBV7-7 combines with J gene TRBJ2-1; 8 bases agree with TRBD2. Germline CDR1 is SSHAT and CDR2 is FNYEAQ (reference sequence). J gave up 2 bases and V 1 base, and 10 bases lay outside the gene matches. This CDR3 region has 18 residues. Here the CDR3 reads CASSLDGSGNPPYNEQFF. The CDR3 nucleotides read TGTGCCAGCAGCTTAGACGGTAGCGGGAATCCCCCCTACAATGAGCAGTTCTTC.

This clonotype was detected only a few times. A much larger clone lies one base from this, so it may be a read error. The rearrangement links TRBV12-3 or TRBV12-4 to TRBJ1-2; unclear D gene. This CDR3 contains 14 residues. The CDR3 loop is CTSSTRKENYGYTF. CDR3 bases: TGTACCAGCAGTACCCGGAAGGAGAACTATGGCTACACCTTC.

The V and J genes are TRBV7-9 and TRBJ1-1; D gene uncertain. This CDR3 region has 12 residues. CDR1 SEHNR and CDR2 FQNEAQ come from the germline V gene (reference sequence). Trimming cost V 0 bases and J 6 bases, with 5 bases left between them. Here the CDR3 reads CASSLAGPEAFF. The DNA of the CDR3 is TGTGCCAGCAGCTTAGCAGGTCCTGAAGCTTTCTTT.

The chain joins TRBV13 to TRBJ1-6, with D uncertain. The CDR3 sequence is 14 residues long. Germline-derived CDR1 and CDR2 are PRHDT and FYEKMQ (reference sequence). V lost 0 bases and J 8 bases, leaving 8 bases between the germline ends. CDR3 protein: CASSLGGRDSPLHF. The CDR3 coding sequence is TGTGCCAGCAGCTTAGGGGGGAGAGATTCACCCCTCCACTTT.